What follows are 5 T cell receptor beta chains derived from one specimen sequenced in a study of T cell clonality in common variable immunodeficiency. Profiled with immunoSEQ multiplex PCR; TCRdb holds only in-frame clones, not every one. The sample has 40,000 to 45,000 clones, none seen only once; the top ten hold roughly 2.9%. Sequencing was carried out using peripheral blood mononuclear cells. These TCRs come from a person between 18 and 70 years old in good health.

This clone occurred many times. The CDR3 extends 3 residues past the end of the read, so its final part is completed from the germline J gene. The same CDR3 arises from other DNA sequences in this sample as well. The chain is built from TRBV13 and TRBJ1-6; D not certain. The V end was cut by 10 bases, the J end by 5 bases, with 21 bases between. CDR3 size: 16 residues. Per the germline V gene, CDR1 is PRHDT and CDR2 is FYEKMQ (reference sequence). This CDR3 is CATGEFRLGDNSPLHF. CDR3 DNA (partial): TGTGCCACCGGGGAATTTCGGCTTGGGGATAATTCACCC. Together with reference TRBV13 and TRBJ1-6, the CDR3 gives the full variable domain: AAGVIQSPRHLIKEKRETATLKCYPIPRHDTVYWYQQGPGQDPQFLISFYEKMQSDKGSIPDRFSAQQFSDYHSELNMSSLELGDSALYFCATGEFRLGDNSPLHFGNGTRLTVT.

Many counts were recorded for this clone. The CDR3 extends 3 residues past the end of the read, so its final part is completed from the germline J gene. V is TRBV10-3 and J is TRBJ1-3; TRBD1 might be the D (5 bases). This CDR3 has 16 residues. Germline V gives CDR1 ENHRY, CDR2 SYGVKD. The V end lost 4 bases, the J end lost 3 bases, and 16 bases lay between the germline ends. The covered CDR3 bases are TGTGCCATCAGTGGGAACGAGGGGAGAGGTGGAAACACC. Amino acids: CAISGNEGRGGNT. The entire CDR3 reads CAISGNEGRGGNTIYF.

Many counts were recorded for this clone. Sequencing ends 3 residues short of the CDR3 end; the germline J gene provides the rest. The rearrangement uses TRBV5-1 and TRBJ1-1; D perhaps matches TRBD1 (6 bases). In germline, CDR1 is SGHRS, CDR2 YFSETQ. This CDR3 is 14 amino acids long. Partial CDR3 DNA: TGCGCCAGCAGCGTGGGGAGCGGGGGGCGCAGT. Its protein product is CASSVGSGGRS. The full CDR3 sequence reads CASSVGSGGRSAFF.

The sequenced CDR3 bases are TGTGCCAGCTCACCACCAGGGTGGCTCTATGGT. Its protein product is CASSPPGWLYG. The full CDR3 protein is CASSPPGWLYGQYF. This chain links TRBV18 with TRBJ2-4; D remains ambiguous. The CDR3 end falls 3 residues outside the read, so it is completed with the germline J gene. The CDR3 runs 14 residues. Germline CDR1 reads KGHSH; CDR2 reads LQKENI.

This clone was recorded at least ten times. The read ends 3 residues early relative to the CDR3; the germline J gene fills the gap. J is TRBJ2-3 and V is TRBV12-3 or TRBV12-4, with D possibly matching TRBD1 (5 bases). Trimming removed 5 bases from V and 6 bases from J, with 15 bases in between. CDR3 size: 14 residues. The CDR3: CASSHRGLEDTQYF. Partial CDR3 DNA: TGTGCCAGCAGTCATAGGGGATTAGAGGATACG.